This T cell receptor beta chain was documented in a study of CD8+CD57+ T cells in acquired aplastic anemia. Overall study: Sorted CD4+ plus CD8+ cells gave DNA averaging 3.2 ug. Researchers reported that healthy donors averaged about 9.8 million reads for CD4+ cells.

To note about this clonotype: Its antigen remains unidentified.

Genomic DNA, serving as template, underwent TCR beta VDJ and CDR3 profiling. MiXCR was run by TCRdb on the reads, yielding one entry per CDR3 protein. The table has 200,000 to 250,000 distinct CDR3 sequences, roughly 35% seen once; the top ten hold 1% to 1.3%. Study results and limitations: Patients shared twenty-nine CD8+ CDR3 sequences with controls. CD8+ Simpson's diversity in patients was not significantly different from that in controls.

In germline, CDR1 is WNHNN, CDR2 SYGVQD (reference sequence). The CDR3 consists of 14 residues. J was trimmed by 1 base and V by 7 bases; bases with no gene match: 5. Sequenced: sorted CD4+, CD8+, or CD8+CD57+ T cells (not recorded which) from PBMCs. The receptor comes from a human donor in good health, serving as a control. The gene calls are TRBV10-1 and TRBJ1-1; 8 bases fit TRBD1. The CDR3 sequence: CASKEGTGNTEAFF. The CDR3 DNA reads TGCGCCAGCAAAGAGGGGACAGGGAACACTGAAGCTTTCTTT.